A selection of T cell receptor beta chains follows, all from one sample in a study of cytomegalovirus exposure and HLA in healthy donors. Repertoires were generated with immunoSEQ multiplex PCR, while TCRdb's copy carries only in-frame clones and drops some. The table shows around 200,000 clones, with around 82% occurring only once. The source material was PBMCs. The source is a woman between 18 and 29 years old in good health and CMV-seropositive. CDR3s include the opening cysteine and the closing phenylalanine or tryptophan. Each record gives: CDR3 DNA, CDR3 protein, clone size, V gene, J gene, D gene. D genes are given only for firm matches. Clone size is given for some rows only: seen once, a few or many times, or a class if the clone is expanded.

CDR3 DNA: TGCGCCAGCAGCTTGGTTTTTGGTCAGGGTAACACCGGGGAGCTGTTTTTT
CDR3 protein: CASSLVFGQGNTGELFF
clone size: -
V gene: TRBV5-1
J gene: TRBJ2-2
D gene: -

CDR3 DNA: TGTGCCAGCAGCTTACGGGTTAGCGAAAATGAGCAGTTCTTC
CDR3 protein: CASSLRVSENEQFF
clone size: -
V gene: TRBV7-2
J gene: TRBJ2-1
D gene: -

CDR3 DNA: TGCGCCAGTGGACCCGGGACAGGGGTTGAGCAGTTCTTC
CDR3 protein: CASGPGTGVEQFF
clone size: once
V gene: TRBV5-1
J gene: TRBJ2-1
D gene: TRBD1

CDR3 DNA: TGCGCCAGCAGCGATGGAGGCCTTCGGGATGGCTACACCTTC
CDR3 protein: CASSDGGLRDGYTF
clone size: -
V gene: TRBV5-1
J gene: TRBJ1-2
D gene: -

CDR3 DNA: TGCGCCAGCAGCTTGGACCCGGGCTATGGCTACACCTTC
CDR3 protein: CASSLDPGYGYTF
clone size: many
V gene: TRBV5-1
J gene: TRBJ1-2
D gene: -

CDR3 DNA: TGTGCCAGCAGCAGGACAGGGGGGAAGTATGGCTACACCTTC
CDR3 protein: CASSRTGGKYGYTF
clone size: -
V gene: TRBV5-6
J gene: TRBJ1-2
D gene: TRBD1

CDR3 DNA: TGCGCCAGCAGCAAGGACAGGGGGTCTGGAAACACCATATATTTT
CDR3 protein: CASSKDRGSGNTIYF
clone size: -
V gene: TRBV5-1
J gene: TRBJ1-3
D gene: TRBD1

CDR3 DNA: TGCGCCAGCAGCCAGGGACTTAATCAGCCCCAGCATTTT
CDR3 protein: CASSQGLNQPQHF
clone size: -
V gene: TRBV4-1
J gene: TRBJ1-5
D gene: -

CDR3 DNA: TGCGCCAGCAGACCCGGACAGTATGGGTCCGCAACTAATGAAAAACTGTTTTTT
CDR3 protein: CASRPGQYGSATNEKLFF
clone size: -
V gene: TRBV5-1
J gene: TRBJ1-4
D gene: -

CDR3 DNA: TGTGCCAGCAGCCCCGCCACTAGCCGGGGGGGCCTACCTTACAATGAGCAGTTCTTC
CDR3 protein: CASSPATSRGGLPYNEQFF
clone size: -
V gene: TRBV5-6
J gene: TRBJ2-1
D gene: TRBD2

CDR3 DNA: TGCGCCAGCAGCCACGCCGTTGGCAGAAAAAAGAACACTGAAGCTTTCTTT
CDR3 protein: CASSHAVGRKKNTEAFF
clone size: -
V gene: TRBV4-1
J gene: TRBJ1-1
D gene: -

CDR3 DNA: TGCGCCAGCAGCCACCTGGGGGGGACCGGGGAGCTGTTTTTT
CDR3 protein: CASSHLGGTGELFF
clone size: -
V gene: TRBV4-1
J gene: TRBJ2-2
D gene: TRBD2

CDR3 DNA: TGTGCCAGCAGTTTACAGGGGGGTTATGGCTACACCTTC
CDR3 protein: CASSLQGGYGYTF
clone size: few
V gene: TRBV27
J gene: TRBJ1-2
D gene: TRBD1

CDR3 DNA: TGTGCCAGCAGCTTCTCCCTCCCAGAGGTGAACACCGGGGAGCTGTTTTTT
CDR3 protein: CASSFSLPEVNTGELFF
clone size: -
V gene: TRBV11-2
J gene: TRBJ2-2
D gene: -

CDR3 DNA: TGTGCCAGCAGTTACTCCGGGGGGGTCCAAGAGACCCAGTACTTC
CDR3 protein: CASSYSGGVQETQYF
clone size: -
V gene: TRBV6-5
J gene: TRBJ2-5
D gene: TRBD2

CDR3 DNA: TGTGCCAGCTCATTAGACATTTACGAGCAGTACTTC
CDR3 protein: CASSLDIYEQYF
clone size: -
V gene: TRBV18
J gene: TRBJ2-7
D gene: -

CDR3 DNA: TGTGCCACCAACGAAGGGGCCGGTGGGTATGGCTACACCTTC
CDR3 protein: CATNEGAGGYGYTF
clone size: -
V gene: TRBV10-3
J gene: TRBJ1-2
D gene: -

CDR3 DNA: TGTGCCAGCAGTGTAAGGGGATACACCGGGGAGCTGTTTTTT
CDR3 protein: CASSVRGYTGELFF
clone size: few
V gene: TRBV6-1
J gene: TRBJ2-2
D gene: -

CDR3 DNA: TGTGCCAGCAGTGAAGCGCGGGCAGCACTCTATGGCTACACCTTC
CDR3 protein: CASSEARAALYGYTF
clone size: -
V gene: TRBV2
J gene: TRBJ1-2
D gene: -

CDR3 DNA: TGCGCCAGCAGCTTGAGGCAGGTCGGGGTAGATACGCAGTATTTT
CDR3 protein: CASSLRQVGVDTQYF
clone size: -
V gene: TRBV5-1
J gene: TRBJ2-3
D gene: -

CDR3 DNA: TGTGCCAGCAGCGCGGGGGGGCCCTCCTACAATGAGCAGTTCTTC
CDR3 protein: CASSAGGPSYNEQFF
clone size: -
V gene: TRBV7-3
J gene: TRBJ2-1
D gene: TRBD2

CDR3 DNA: TGCGCCAGCAGCCAAGGACAGGCGATAGGTGAGCAGTTCTTC
CDR3 protein: CASSQGQAIGEQFF
clone size: -
V gene: TRBV4-1
J gene: TRBJ2-1
D gene: -

CDR3 DNA: TGTGCCAGCAGCTTGGGGTGGCAGGGACAGCCCCAGCATTTT
CDR3 protein: CASSLGWQGQPQHF
clone size: -
V gene: TRBV5-8
J gene: TRBJ1-5
D gene: -